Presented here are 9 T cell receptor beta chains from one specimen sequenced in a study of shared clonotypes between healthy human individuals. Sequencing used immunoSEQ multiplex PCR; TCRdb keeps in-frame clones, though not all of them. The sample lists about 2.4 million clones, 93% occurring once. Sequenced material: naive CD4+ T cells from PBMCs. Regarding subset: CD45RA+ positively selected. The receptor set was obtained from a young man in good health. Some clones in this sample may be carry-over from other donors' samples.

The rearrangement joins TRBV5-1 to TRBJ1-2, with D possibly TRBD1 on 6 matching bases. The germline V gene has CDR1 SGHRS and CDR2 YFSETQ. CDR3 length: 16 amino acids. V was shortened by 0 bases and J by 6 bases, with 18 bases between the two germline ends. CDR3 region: CASSLAGGRPVDGYTF. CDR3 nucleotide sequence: TGCGCCAGCAGCTTGGCCGGGGGCAGGCCTGTCGATGGCTACACCTTC.

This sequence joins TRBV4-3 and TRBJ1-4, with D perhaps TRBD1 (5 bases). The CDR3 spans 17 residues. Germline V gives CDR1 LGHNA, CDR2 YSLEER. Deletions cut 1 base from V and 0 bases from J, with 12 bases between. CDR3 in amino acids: CASSQGDFGATNEKLFF. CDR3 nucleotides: TGCGCCAGCAGCCAAGGGGACTTCGGGGCAACTAATGAAAAACTGTTTTTT.

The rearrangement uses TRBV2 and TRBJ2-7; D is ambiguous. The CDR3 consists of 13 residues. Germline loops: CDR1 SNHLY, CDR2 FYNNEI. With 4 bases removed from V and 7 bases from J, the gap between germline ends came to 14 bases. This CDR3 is CASSVKGPGEQYF. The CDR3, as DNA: TGTGCCAGCAGTGTCAAGGGCCCTGGGGAGCAGTACTTC.

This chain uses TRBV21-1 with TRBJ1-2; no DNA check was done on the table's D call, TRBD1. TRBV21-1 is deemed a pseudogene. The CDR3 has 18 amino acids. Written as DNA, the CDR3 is TGTGCCAGCAGCAAAGCCCACATAAAACGGGACAGGGACGTGGTCCCTCTCTTC. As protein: CASSKAHIKRDRDVVPLF.

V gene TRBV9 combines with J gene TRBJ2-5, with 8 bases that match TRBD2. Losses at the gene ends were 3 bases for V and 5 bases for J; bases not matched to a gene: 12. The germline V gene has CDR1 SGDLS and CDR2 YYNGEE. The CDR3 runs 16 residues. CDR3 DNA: TGTGCCAGCAGCGAGGGACCGGGACTAGGAGGGGAGACCCAGTACTTC. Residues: CASSEGPGLGGETQYF.

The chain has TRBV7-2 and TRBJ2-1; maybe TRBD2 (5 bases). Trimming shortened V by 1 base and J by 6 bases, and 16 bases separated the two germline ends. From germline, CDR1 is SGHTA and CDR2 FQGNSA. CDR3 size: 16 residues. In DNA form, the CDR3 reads TGTGCCAGCAGCTTAGAGGCTAGCTGGGCCTTCAATGAGCAGTTCTTC. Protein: CASSLEASWAFNEQFF.

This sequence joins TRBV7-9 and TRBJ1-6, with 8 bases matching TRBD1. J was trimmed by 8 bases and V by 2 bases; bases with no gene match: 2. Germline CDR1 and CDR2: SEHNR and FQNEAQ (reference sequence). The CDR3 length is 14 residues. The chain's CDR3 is CASSLQGQDSPLHF. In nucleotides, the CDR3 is TGTGCCAGCAGCTTACAGGGACAGGATTCACCCCTCCACTTT.

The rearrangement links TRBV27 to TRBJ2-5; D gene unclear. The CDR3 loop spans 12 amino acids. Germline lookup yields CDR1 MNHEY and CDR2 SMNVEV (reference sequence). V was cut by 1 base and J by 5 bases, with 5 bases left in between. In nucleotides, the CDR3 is TGTGCCAGCAGTTTATTCGGGGAGACCCAGTACTTC. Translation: CASSLFGETQYF.

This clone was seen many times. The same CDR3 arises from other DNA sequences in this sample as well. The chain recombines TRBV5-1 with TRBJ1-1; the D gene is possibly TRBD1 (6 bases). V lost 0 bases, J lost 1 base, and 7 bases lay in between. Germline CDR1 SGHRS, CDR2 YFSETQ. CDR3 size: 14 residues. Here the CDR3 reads CASSLDRANTEAFF. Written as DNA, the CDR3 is TGCGCCAGCAGCTTGGACAGGGCGAACACTGAAGCTTTCTTT.